This TCR beta chain appears in the sequencing data of a study of Graves' ophthalmopathy and Graves' hyperthyroidism. Details on this clonotype: A junction boundary mismatches the germline segment, possibly from a read error.

Looked up from germline, CDR1 is MDHEN and CDR2 is SYDVKM. The CDR3 runs 13 residues. Scientists amplified the TCR beta CDR3 regions from RNA transcripts. The workflow started with a first-round RT-PCR run with HTBI primers and then moved on to a second-round multiplex PCR. TCRdb reanalysed the multiplex PCR reads using MiXCR and keeps one entry per CDR3 protein. Of around 1.1 million distinct CDR3 sequences listed, roughly two fifths were seen once; the top ten hold roughly 11%. The material sequenced was peripheral blood or thyroid tissue (not recorded which). This TCR was sampled from an adult man with Graves' hyperthyroidism. V gene TRBV28 combines with J gene TRBJ1-2; no firm D call. CDR3 sequence reads: CAGSFSRSYGYTF. CDR3 nucleotides: TGTGCCGGCAGTTTCAGCCGGAGCTATGGCTACACCTTC.